This T cell receptor beta chain emerged from a study of cytomegalovirus exposure and HLA in healthy donors. Across the study: A data release that came early held roughly 80 million unique TCRs from HLA-typed donors.

Primers: 60 Vbeta forward and 13 Jbeta reverse. TCRdb keeps only in-frame clones here, not all; method: immunoSEQ multiplex PCR. The sample includes 210,000 or so clones, 70% to 80% seen only once; the top ten take less than 20%. The sequencing input was PBMCs. The source of this sequence is a man aged 35-49 years in good health and CMV-seronegative.

CDR3 nucleotides: TGTGCCACCCAGAGGGACAGGTCGACTGGCTACACCTTC. Amino acid sequence: CATQRDRSTGYTF. V and J are TRBV10-3 and TRBJ1-2; 8 bases fit TRBD1. The CDR3 length is 13 residues. Trimming took 10 bases from V and 7 from J; bases not matched to a gene: 11. CDR1 and CDR2 (germline): ENHRY, SYGVKD.